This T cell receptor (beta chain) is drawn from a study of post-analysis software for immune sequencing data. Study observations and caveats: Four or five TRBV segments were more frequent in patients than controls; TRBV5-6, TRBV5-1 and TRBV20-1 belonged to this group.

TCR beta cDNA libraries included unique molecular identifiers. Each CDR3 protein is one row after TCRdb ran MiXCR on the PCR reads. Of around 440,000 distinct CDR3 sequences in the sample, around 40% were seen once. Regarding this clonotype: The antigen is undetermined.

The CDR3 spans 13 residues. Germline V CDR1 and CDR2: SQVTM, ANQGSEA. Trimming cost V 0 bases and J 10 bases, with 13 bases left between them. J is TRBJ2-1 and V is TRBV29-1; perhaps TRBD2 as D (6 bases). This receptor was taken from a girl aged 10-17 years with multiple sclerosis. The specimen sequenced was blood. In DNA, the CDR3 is TGCAGCGTTGAAGAACAGGAGGGCACCGAGCAGTTCTTC. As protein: CSVEEQEGTEQFF.